The clone carrying this TCR beta chain was observed a handful of times. Per the original data handling: Reference gene primer amplification gave estimated nucleated cell counts. Only in-frame clones appear in the TCRdb table, and some are missing; sequencing was by immunoSEQ multiplex PCR. Clone size and V and J calls were adopted from that table, with D and trimming inferred from the DNA. The sample includes around 180,000 clones, 65% to 85% of them seen just once. This sample is part of a study of blood T cell repertoires in COVID-19. The wider study: PBMCs, B-cell-depleted T cells, or T cells were the source of the cDNA or gDNA that made up the material.

Trimming removed 3 bases at V and 3 bases at J, with 23 bases between. This CDR3 spans 17 amino acids. CDR1 GTSNPN and CDR2 SVGIG come from the germline V gene (reference sequence). The sequence was collected from a man aged 60-69 years with active or convalescent COVID-19. The V call is TRBV30, the J call TRBJ1-2; maybe TRBD1 (6 bases). What was sequenced was peripheral blood. Here the CDR3 reads CAWSFMLADRLDYGYTF. The CDR3 region has the DNA TGTGCCTGGAGCTTTATGTTAGCAGACAGGTTAGACTATGGCTACACCTTC.